The 2 T cell receptor beta chains below all came from one sample that was sequenced in a study of Tregs in tolerant kidney transplant recipients. Libraries were prepared by immunoSEQ multiplex PCR; TCRdb keeps only in-frame clonotypes and omits some of them. In total, the table holds some 15,000 clones. Related graft donors supplied nonmyeloablative bone marrow transplants, and mixed chimerism was transient. The sequencing used CD4+ T cells from blood (PBMCs), collected 12 months after the transplant. The receptors here all came from a human patient who received a combined kidney and bone marrow transplant. Part of the T cell pool may stem from the graft donor.

Concerning this clone: The CDR3 is cut off 3 residues early in the read; its end comes from the germline J gene. J is TRBJ1-2 and V is TRBV7-2; D call uncertain. The CDR3 runs 14 residues. V lost 3 bases to trimming and J lost 0 bases, with 8 bases between them. The germline gives CDR1 SGHTA, CDR2 FQGNSA. The covered CDR3 bases are TGTGCCAGCAGCTTTCAGGCAGCTAACTATGGC. Its protein product is CASSFQAANYG. The full CDR3 reads CASSFQAANYGYTF.

Regarding this clone: Sequencing ends 3 residues short of the CDR3 end; the germline J gene provides the rest. V is TRBV20-1 and J is TRBJ2-3; 8 nucleotides align to TRBD1. V trimming: 5 bases; J trimming: 8 bases; junction bases outside the gene matches: 12. The length of the CDR3 is 14 residues. Germline V gene lookup returns CDR1 DFQATT and CDR2 SNEGSKA (reference sequence). CDR3 residues: CSAPPGQVGGTQYF. The sequenced CDR3 bases are TGCAGTGCTCCACCGGGACAGGTGGGTGGTACG.